One and the same sample provided the 19 T cell receptor beta chains below, sequenced in a study of blood T cell repertoires in COVID-19. TCRdb's table, derived via immunoSEQ multiplex PCR, lists solely in-frame clones and lacks some. The repertoire holds 270,000 or so clones, with over 80% as singletons. The sample taken for sequencing was PBMCs or T cells enriched from blood (not recorded which). These TCRs come from a woman aged 30 to 39 with acute COVID-19.

The rearrangement uses TRBV7-2 and TRBJ2-7; 8 nucleotides align to TRBD2. This CDR3 contains 15 residues. Germline V CDR1 and CDR2: SGHTA, FQGNSA. Trimming took 1 base from V and 0 from J; bases not matched to a gene: 2. The CDR3 nucleotides are TGTGCCAGCAGCTTAGTAGCGGGAAGCTCCTACGAGCAGTACTTC. This encodes CASSLVAGSSYEQYF.

The chain has TRBV27 and TRBJ2-1; D may be TRBD2 (5 bases). V gave up 0 bases and J gave up 4 bases, with 13 bases separating them. The germline V gene encodes CDR1 MNHEY and CDR2 SMNVEV (reference sequence). The CDR3 consists of 16 residues. CDR3 sequence: CASSLSRGSGYNEQFF. CDR3 coding DNA: TGTGCCAGCAGTTTATCACGAGGGAGCGGTTACAATGAGCAGTTCTTC.

V is TRBV7-9 and J is TRBJ2-7; possible D gene TRBD2, 6 bases. V lost 5 bases, J lost 7 bases, and 15 bases lay in between. This CDR3 is built from 13 residues. The germline V gene encodes CDR1 SEHNR and CDR2 FQNEAQ (reference sequence). The CDR3 loop is CASSPPGVREQYF. CDR3 DNA sequence: TGTGCCAGCAGCCCGCCGGGAGTTAGGGAGCAGTACTTC.

This chain links TRBV28 with TRBJ2-7; D not certain. Germline loops: CDR1 MDHEN, CDR2 SYDVKM. The CDR3 covers 14 residues. V gave up 2 bases and J gave up 3 bases, with 11 bases separating them. The CDR3 spells CASSLPAGHYEQYF. The CDR3 nucleotides read TGTGCCAGCAGTTTACCCGCAGGCCACTACGAGCAGTACTTC.

This chain connects TRBV24-1 to TRBJ2-1; the match to TRBD2 covers 12 bases. Germline loops: CDR1 KGHDR, CDR2 SFDVKD. The CDR3 consists of 19 residues. The J segment lost 4 bases and the V segment lost 5 bases, leaving 14 bases of the junction unmatched. This CDR3 reads CATSAYSRLAGVRYNEQFF. CDR3 nucleotides: TGTGCCACCAGTGCGTACTCGCGACTAGCGGGAGTGCGGTACAATGAGCAGTTCTTC.

The chain couples TRBV5-6 to TRBJ1-3; the D gene is possibly TRBD1 (5 bases). Deletions cut 4 bases from V and 0 bases from J, with 20 bases between. Germline assignment: CDR1 SGHDT and CDR2 YYEEEE. There are 18 residues in the CDR3. The DNA of the CDR3 is TGTGCCAGCAGCCGAGACAATGACAGTGGCTCCTCTGGAAACACCATATATTTT. Translated, it gives CASSRDNDSGSSGNTIYF.

The CDR3 reads CATSGGFSSGELFF. The DNA for the CDR3 is TGTGCCACTTCCGGGGGATTCAGTTCCGGGGAGCTGTTTTTT. This chain connects TRBV27 to TRBJ2-2; a weak D match, TRBD2 (6 bases). The CDR3 is made up of 14 amino acids. Germline CDR1 and CDR2: MNHEY and SMNVEV (reference sequence). Trimming cost V 10 bases and J 6 bases, with 18 bases left between them.

V is TRBV5-4 and J is TRBJ1-1, with 8 nucleotides matching TRBD1. The CDR3 extends over 17 amino acids. Germline CDR1 and CDR2: SGHNT and YYREEE (reference sequence). V was pared by 3 bases and J by 2 bases, with 12 bases of the junction left unmatched. CDR3 in amino acids: CASSWPGGAGSNTEAFF. CDR3 bases: TGTGCCAGCAGCTGGCCAGGGGGCGCGGGGAGCAACACTGAAGCTTTCTTT. Full variable domain (remainder filled in from reference TRBV5-4 and TRBJ1-1): ETGVTQSPTHLIKTRGQQVTLRCSSQSGHNTVSWYQQALGQGPQFIFQYYREEENGRGNFPPRFSGLQFPNYSSELNVNALELDDSALYLCASSWPGGAGSNTEAFFGQGTRLTVV.

The chain links TRBV5-8 to TRBJ1-1; the match to TRBD1 covers 9 bases. This CDR3 has 15 amino acids. The germline V gene has CDR1 SGHTS and CDR2 YDEGEE. Germline trimming cut 1 base from V and 3 bases from J; bases unmatched to any gene: 4. CDR3 amino acids: CASSLRTGADTEAFF. The DNA of the CDR3 is TGTGCCAGCAGCTTGAGGACAGGGGCAGACACTGAAGCTTTCTTT.

The CDR3 spells CASSAGGGLTDTQYF. The DNA of the CDR3 is TGTGCCAGCAGCGCGGGAGGGGGGCTCACAGATACGCAGTATTTT. V usage is TRBV9 and J usage is TRBJ2-3; 8 nucleotides agree with TRBD2. This CDR3 contains 15 residues. Looked up from germline, CDR1 is SGDLS and CDR2 is YYNGEE. The junction had 5 bases not matched to a gene; V was cut back by 3 bases and J by 2 bases. The variable domain in full, with the rest retrieved from reference TRBV9 and TRBJ2-3, is DSGVTQTPKHLITATGQRVTLRCSPRSGDLSVYWYQQSLDQGLQFLIQYYNGEERAKGNILERFSAQQFPDLHSELNLSSLELGDSALYFCASSAGGGLTDTQYFGPGTRLTVL.

This sequence joins TRBV9 and TRBJ2-7; 7 nucleotides line up with TRBD1. Germline V lookup: CDR1 SGDLS, CDR2 YYNGEE. The length of the CDR3 is 13 residues. V lost 4 bases and J lost 3; bases outside the gene matches: 4. The CDR3 protein is CASSRQGGYEQYF. The CDR3 DNA reads TGTGCCAGCAGCCGACAGGGTGGCTACGAGCAGTACTTC.

This chain connects TRBV4-2 to TRBJ2-7; perhaps TRBD1 as D (6 bases). CDR3 length: 16 amino acids. Trimming took 0 bases from V and 0 from J, leaving 12 bases between them. Germline V lookup: CDR1 LGHNA, CDR2 YNFKEQ. The CDR3 sequence: CASSQDPADSSYEQYF. CDR3 DNA sequence: TGTGCCAGCAGCCAAGATCCAGCGGACAGCTCCTACGAGCAGTACTTC.

The chain combines TRBV7-6 with TRBJ1-1, with 8 bases identical to TRBD1. The CDR3 covers 13 residues. Losses at the gene ends were 4 bases for V and 3 bases for J; bases not matched to a gene: 1. Germline V gene lookup returns CDR1 SGHVS and CDR2 FNYEAQ. The CDR3 is CASSSGQDTEAFF. CDR3 nucleotides: TGTGCCAGCAGCTCGGGACAGGACACTGAAGCTTTCTTT.

V gene TRBV5-1 combines with J gene TRBJ2-1; 8 nucleotides match TRBD1. The length of the CDR3 is 16 residues. Germline CDR1 SGHRS, CDR2 YFSETQ. The ends lost 3 bases at V and 1 base at J; junction bases unmatched: 6. The CDR3 DNA is TGCGCCAGCAGCTCGACGACAGGGGAGTCCTACAATGAGCAGTTCTTC. Encoded protein: CASSSTTGESYNEQFF.

The CDR3 DNA reads TGTGCCAGTAGTACCACAGGGGGGGAACAGCCCCAGCATTTT. Translating gives CASSTTGGEQPQHF. The V gene is TRBV19, the J gene TRBJ1-5; 8 positions match TRBD1. Looked up from germline, CDR1 is LNHDA and CDR2 is SQIVND (reference sequence). Trimming removed 4 bases from V and 7 bases from J; junction bases left unmatched: 6. The CDR3 totals 14 residues. The complete variable domain, with remaining parts taken from reference TRBV19 and TRBJ1-5, reads DGGITQSPKYLFRKEGQNVTLSCEQNLNHDAMYWYRQDPGQGLRLIYYSQIVNDFQKGDIAEGYSVSREKKESFPLTVTSAQKNPTAFYLCASSTTGGEQPQHFGDGTRLSIL.

V usage is TRBV6-5 and J usage is TRBJ1-1; 9 bases map to TRBD1. Germline CDR1 is MNHEY and CDR2 is SVGAGI. The CDR3 spans 13 residues. V lost 6 bases and J lost 3; bases outside the gene matches: 2. DNA of the CDR3: TGTGCCAGCAGAACAGGGGGCTACACTGAAGCTTTCTTT. Its protein is CASRTGGYTEAFF.

V is TRBV7-3 and J is TRBJ2-2; D may be TRBD2 (5 bases). This CDR3 spans 14 amino acids. The germline V gene encodes CDR1 SGHTA and CDR2 FQGTGA. V lost 4 bases to trimming and J lost 7 bases, with 13 bases between them. The chain's CDR3 is CASSSGLTSGELFF. Here the CDR3 DNA reads TGTGCCAGCAGCTCAGGACTCACGAGCGGGGAGCTGTTTTTT.

J is TRBJ2-7 and V is TRBV27; the D gene is possibly TRBD2 (6 bases). CDR1 is MNHEY and CDR2 is SMNVEV in the germline V gene (reference sequence). The V and J ends lost 0 bases and 3 bases respectively, with 15 bases between them. The CDR3 consists of 16 residues. The CDR3 sequence: CASSLSRTEGFYEQYF. The DNA for the CDR3 is TGTGCCAGCAGTTTATCGCGGACGGAGGGTTTCTACGAGCAGTACTTC.

This chain joins TRBV2 and TRBJ1-4, with D unclear. V gave up 6 bases and J gave up 7 bases, with 15 bases separating them. The CDR3 extends over 14 amino acids. The germline V gene has CDR1 SNHLY and CDR2 FYNNEI. CDR3 DNA sequence: TGTGCCAGCAGAGCCCTGGGAGGCATTGAAAAACTGTTTTTT. Protein product: CASRALGGIEKLFF.